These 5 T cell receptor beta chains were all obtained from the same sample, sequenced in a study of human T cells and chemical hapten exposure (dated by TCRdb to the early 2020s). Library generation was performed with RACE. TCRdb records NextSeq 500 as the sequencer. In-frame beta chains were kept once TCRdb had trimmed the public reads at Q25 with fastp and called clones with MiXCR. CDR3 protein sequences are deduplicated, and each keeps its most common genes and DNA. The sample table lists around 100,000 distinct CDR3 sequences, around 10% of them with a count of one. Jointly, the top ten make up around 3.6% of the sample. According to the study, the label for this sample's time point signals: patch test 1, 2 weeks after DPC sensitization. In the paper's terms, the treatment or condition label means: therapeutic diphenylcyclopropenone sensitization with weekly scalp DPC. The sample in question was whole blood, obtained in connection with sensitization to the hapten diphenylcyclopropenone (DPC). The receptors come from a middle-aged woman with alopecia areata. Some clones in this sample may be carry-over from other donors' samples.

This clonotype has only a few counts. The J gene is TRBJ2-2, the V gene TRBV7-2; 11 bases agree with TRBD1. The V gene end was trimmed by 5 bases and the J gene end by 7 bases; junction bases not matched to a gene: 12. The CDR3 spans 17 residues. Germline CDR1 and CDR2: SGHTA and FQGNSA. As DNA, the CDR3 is TGTGCCAGCAGCCCGCCCGGACAGGGGGCGCGGGGCGGGGAGCTGTTTTTT. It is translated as CASSPPGQGARGGELFF.

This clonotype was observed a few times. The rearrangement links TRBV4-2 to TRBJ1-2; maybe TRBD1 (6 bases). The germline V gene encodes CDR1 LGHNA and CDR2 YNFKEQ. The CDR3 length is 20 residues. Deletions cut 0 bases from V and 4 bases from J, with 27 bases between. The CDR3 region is CASSQDPGGSIPLQSYGYTF. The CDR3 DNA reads TGTGCCAGCAGCCAAGATCCCGGGGGCTCCATACCATTACAATCCTATGGCTACACCTTC.

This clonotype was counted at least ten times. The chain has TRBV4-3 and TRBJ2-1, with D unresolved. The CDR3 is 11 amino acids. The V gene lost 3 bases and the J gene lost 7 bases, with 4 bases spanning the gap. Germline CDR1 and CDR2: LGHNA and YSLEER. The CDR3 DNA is TGCGCCAGCAGCCAGACAAATGAGCAGTTCTTC. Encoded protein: CASSQTNEQFF.

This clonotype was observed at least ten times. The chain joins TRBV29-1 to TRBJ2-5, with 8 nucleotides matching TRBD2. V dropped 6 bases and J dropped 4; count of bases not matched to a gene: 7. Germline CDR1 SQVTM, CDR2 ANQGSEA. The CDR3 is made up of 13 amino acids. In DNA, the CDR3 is TGCAGCGTGGGCCGGGGGGGAGGAGAGACCCAGTACTTC. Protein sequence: CSVGRGGGETQYF.

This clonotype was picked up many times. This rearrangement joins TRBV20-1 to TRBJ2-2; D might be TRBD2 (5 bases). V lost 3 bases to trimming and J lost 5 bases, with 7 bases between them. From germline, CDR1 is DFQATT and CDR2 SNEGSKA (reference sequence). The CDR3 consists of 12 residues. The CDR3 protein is CSARRDTGELFF. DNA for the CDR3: TGCAGTGCTAGGAGGGATACCGGGGAGCTGTTTTTT.